This T cell receptor beta chain comes out of a study of siplizumab effects on memory and regulatory T cells. Concerning this clone itself: Its antigen is undetermined.

The study's findings and limits: There were only a minor fraction of alloreactive clones that mapped to unstimulated subsets.

V shed 4 bases and J 5 bases; nucleotides not matched to a gene: 6. This CDR3 contains 16 residues. CDR1 and CDR2 (germline): MNHNY, SVGAGI (reference sequence). The method was immunoSEQ multiplex PCR; TCRdb's version includes in-frame clones alone and lacks a portion of them. The sample contains 100,000 to 110,000 clones, about 90% of which appear only once. The TCR sequence derives from a human donor in good health. Specimen: CD4+ T cells sorted from blood. The genes are TRBV6-6 and TRBJ2-1; 12 positions agree with TRBD2. CDR3 in DNA: TGTGCCAGCAGTTCCTCTAGCGGGGGGGCCCACAATGAGCAGTTCTTC. This gives the protein CASSSSSGGAHNEQFF.